This T cell receptor (beta chain) originates from a study of Graves' ophthalmopathy and Graves' hyperthyroidism. Clinicians diagnosed using symptoms, serum thyroxine, TRAb, thyroid ultrasound and orbital computed tomography. Amplification of the TCR beta CDR3 regions used RNA transcripts (as template). HTBI primers were employed in first-round RT-PCR, then a second-round multiplex PCR followed. TCRdb analysed the multiplex PCR reads with MiXCR anew, one entry per CDR3 protein. The table lists about 400,000 distinct CDR3 sequences, approximately 21% of them singletons. The germline gives CDR1 SNHLY, CDR2 FYNNEI. With 6 bases clipped from V and 6 bases from J, the junction kept 14 bases outside the gene matches. This CDR3 is 16 amino acids long. This clonotype appeared many times.

The chain links TRBV2 to TRBJ1-1, with 9 positions matching TRBD1. The sequencing input was peripheral blood. This TCR was sampled from a woman between 18 and 29 years old with stable Graves' hyperthyroidism. Written as DNA, the CDR3 is TGTGCCAGCAGCCGTTCCGGGACAGGGTTTAGCGCTGAAGCTTTCTTT. Translating gives CASSRSGTGFSAEAFF.